One T cell receptor beta chain is described in this entry. This sample is drawn from a study of blood T cell repertoires in COVID-19. V was trimmed by 4 bases and J by 7 bases, leaving 9 bases between them. Germline V CDR1 and CDR2: SGHDT, YYEEEE. The CDR3 length is 13 residues. Profiling relied on immunoSEQ multiplex PCR, and the TCRdb table lists in-frame clones only, not all of them. Of about 170,000 clones in the sample, around 87% were seen once. This TCR was recovered from a man aged 18 to 29 with active or convalescent COVID-19. The sample taken for sequencing was peripheral blood. The chain joins TRBV5-6 to TRBJ1-6, with a possible D match to TRBD1 (5 bases). The CDR3 loop is CASSGKGNSPLHF. The CDR3 DNA is TGTGCCAGCAGCGGAAAGGGGAATTCACCCCTCCACTTT.